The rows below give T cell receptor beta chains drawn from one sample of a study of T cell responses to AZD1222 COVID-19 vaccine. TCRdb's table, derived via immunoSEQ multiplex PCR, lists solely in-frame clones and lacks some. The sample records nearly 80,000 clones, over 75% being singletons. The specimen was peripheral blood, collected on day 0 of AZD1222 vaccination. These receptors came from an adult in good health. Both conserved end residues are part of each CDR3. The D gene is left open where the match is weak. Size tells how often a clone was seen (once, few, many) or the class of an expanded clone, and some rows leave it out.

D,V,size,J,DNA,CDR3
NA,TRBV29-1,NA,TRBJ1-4,TGCAGCGCATCCGGGTTAGGTCGGGAAAAACTGTTTTTT,CSASGLGREKLFF
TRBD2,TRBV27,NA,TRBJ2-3,TGTGCCAGCAGTCTCGTAGCGGGAACAGATACGCAGTATTTT,CASSLVAGTDTQYF
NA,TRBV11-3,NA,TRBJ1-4,TGTGCCAGCAGCTTACTTCGGGGGGTTCGACCTGCAACTAATGAAAAACTGTTTTTT,CASSLLRGVRPATNEKLFF
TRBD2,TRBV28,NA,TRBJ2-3,TGTGCCAGCAGCCCTAGGTGGGGCGGGAGGAATTCTTATACGCAGTATTTT,CASSPRWGGRNSYTQYF
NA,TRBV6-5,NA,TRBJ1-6,TGTGCCAGCACCCCAACACTGAGCAATTCACCCCTCCACTTT,CASTPTLSNSPLHF
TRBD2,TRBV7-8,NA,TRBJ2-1,TGTGCCAGCAGCGCCGGGACTAGCGGGAGTTTGGATGAGCAGTTCTTC,CASSAGTSGSLDEQFF
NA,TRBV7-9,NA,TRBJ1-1,TGTGCCAGCAGACCTCCTCCCCCGACAGGGAACACTGAAGCTTTCTTT,CASRPPPPTGNTEAFF
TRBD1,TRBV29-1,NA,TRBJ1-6,TGCAGCGCTAGGGACAGCTATAATTCACCCCTCCACTTT,CSARDSYNSPLHF
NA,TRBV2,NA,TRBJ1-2,TGTGCCAGCAGTGAGAGGCAGCTTTATGGCTACACCTTC,CASSERQLYGYTF
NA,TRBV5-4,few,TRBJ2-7,TGTGCCAGCAGCCCGGGACATCCCACCTACGAGCAGTACTTC,CASSPGHPTYEQYF
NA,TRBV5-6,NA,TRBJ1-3,TGTGCCAGCAGGTCCAATGGAAACACCATATATTTT,CASRSNGNTIYF
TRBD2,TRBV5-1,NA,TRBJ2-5,TGCGCCAGCAGCTACCGGGGGGGCCAGGAGACCCAGTACTTC,CASSYRGGQETQYF
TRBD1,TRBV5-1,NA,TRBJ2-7,TGCGCCAGCAGCCACCGGGACAGGGGCTACGAGCAGTACTTC,CASSHRDRGYEQYF
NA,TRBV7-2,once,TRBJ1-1,TGTGCCAGCAGCTCTCCCAGGCGGAACACTGAAGCTTTCTTT,CASSSPRRNTEAFF
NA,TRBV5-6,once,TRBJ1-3,TGTGCCAGCAGCTTGATGAGGGGAGGAAACACCATATATTTT,CASSLMRGGNTIYF
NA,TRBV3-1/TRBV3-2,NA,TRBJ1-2,TGTGCCAGCAGCCAAATAGCGCGAGGTGGAGGCTACACCTTC,CASSQIARGGGYTF
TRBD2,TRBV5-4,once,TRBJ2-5,TGTGCCAGCAGCTCCGGGGGGAGGGCCAATCGAGAGACCCAGTACTTC,CASSSGGRANRETQYF
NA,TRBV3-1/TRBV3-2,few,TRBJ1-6,TGTGCCAGCAGCCAAGTGGATCCCGGGGTGGGCTCACCCCTCCACTTT,CASSQVDPGVGSPLHF
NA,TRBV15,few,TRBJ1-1,TGTGCCACCAGCAGAGATCGGGCAATTAACACTGAAGCTTTCTTT,CATSRDRAINTEAFF
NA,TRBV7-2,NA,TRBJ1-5,TGTGCCAGCAGTCCCAGGGAAGGTCAGCCCCAGCATTTT,CASSPREGQPQHF
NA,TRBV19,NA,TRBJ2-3,TGTGCCAGTAGTTCAAGGACCGCTGGGACCACAGATACGCAGTATTTT,CASSSRTAGTTDTQYF
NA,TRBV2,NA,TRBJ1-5,TGTGCCAGCAGTGAAGCTGGGCAGCCCCAGCATTTT,CASSEAGQPQHF
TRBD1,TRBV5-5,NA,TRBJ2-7,TGTGCCAGCAGCTTAGACAGGGTAGGCGAGCAGTACTTC,CASSLDRVGEQYF
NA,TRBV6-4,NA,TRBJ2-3,TGTGCCAGCAGTGACTTGGCGGGGGCCAACACAGATACGCAGTATTTT,CASSDLAGANTDTQYF